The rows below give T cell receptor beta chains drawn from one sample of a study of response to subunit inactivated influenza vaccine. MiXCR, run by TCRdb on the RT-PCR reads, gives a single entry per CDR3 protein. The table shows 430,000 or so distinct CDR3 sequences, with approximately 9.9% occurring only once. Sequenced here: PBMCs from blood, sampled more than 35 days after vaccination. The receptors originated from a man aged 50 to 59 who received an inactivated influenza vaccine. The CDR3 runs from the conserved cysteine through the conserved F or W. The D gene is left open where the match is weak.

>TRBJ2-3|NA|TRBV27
CASSSYEPDTQYF
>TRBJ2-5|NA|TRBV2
CASTRQGQETQYF
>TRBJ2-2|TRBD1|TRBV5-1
CASMDSGQGGTGELFF
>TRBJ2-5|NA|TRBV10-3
CAIGYQETQYF
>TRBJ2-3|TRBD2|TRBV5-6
CASSLVWTSGGDADTQYF
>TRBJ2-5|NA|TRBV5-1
CASSLRASTRETQYF
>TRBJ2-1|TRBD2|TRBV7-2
CASSSSSGLAVSEQFF
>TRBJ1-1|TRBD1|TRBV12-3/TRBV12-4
CASRATGGGNTEAFF
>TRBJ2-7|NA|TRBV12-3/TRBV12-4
CASSSTPSSYEQYF
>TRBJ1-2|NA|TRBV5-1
CASSAQQGVGYTF
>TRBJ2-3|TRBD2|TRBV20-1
CSVGLAATDTQYF
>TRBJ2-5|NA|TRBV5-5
CASSWASMRSQETQYF
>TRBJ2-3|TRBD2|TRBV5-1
CASTFMPIEREGPDTQYF
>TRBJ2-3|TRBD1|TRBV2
CASSEAGGQGRDTQYF
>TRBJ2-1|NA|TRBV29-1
CSVVRHRPPYNEQFF
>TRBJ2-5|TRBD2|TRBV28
CASSPLAGVEETQYF
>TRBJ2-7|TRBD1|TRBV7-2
CASSPQGVPYEQYF
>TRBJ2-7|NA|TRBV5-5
CASSFQGPGSYEQYF
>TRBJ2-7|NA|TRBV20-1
CSARLVHEQYF
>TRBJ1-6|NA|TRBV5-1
CASSLLWWNSPLHF
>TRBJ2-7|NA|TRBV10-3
CAIRGTENYEQYF
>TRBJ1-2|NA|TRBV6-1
CASSKYPWGDYGYTF
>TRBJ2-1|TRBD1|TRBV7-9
CASSPRQGPYNEQFF
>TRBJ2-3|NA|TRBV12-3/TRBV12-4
CASSFSEPDTQYF
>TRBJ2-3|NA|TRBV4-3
CASSQGRTSTDTQYF
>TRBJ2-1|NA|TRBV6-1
CASNELTSVYEQFF
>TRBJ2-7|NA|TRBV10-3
CAISESGGRTYEQYF
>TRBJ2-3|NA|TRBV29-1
CSVEDGGIPDTQYF
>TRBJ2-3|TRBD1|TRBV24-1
CATSDFGGQGMDTQYF
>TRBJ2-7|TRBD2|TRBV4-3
CASSPNAIIAGSSYEQYF
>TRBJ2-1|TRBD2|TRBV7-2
CASSPDLADNEQFF
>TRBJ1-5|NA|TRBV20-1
CSARDQGGYQPQHF
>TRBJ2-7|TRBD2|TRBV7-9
CASSLLTSGCDEQYF
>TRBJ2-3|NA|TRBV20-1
CSALSRRMQGTDTQYF
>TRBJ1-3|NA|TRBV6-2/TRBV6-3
CASSYARRGPAGNTIYF
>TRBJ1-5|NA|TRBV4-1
CASSQDWMGGNQPQHF
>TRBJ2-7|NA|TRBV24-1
CATGTDTTYEQYF
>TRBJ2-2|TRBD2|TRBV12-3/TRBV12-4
CASSLGSGGPTGELFF
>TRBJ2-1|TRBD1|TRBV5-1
CASSLTQGREQFF
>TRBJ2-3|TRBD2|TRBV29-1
CSVEDQIAGSPDTQYF